This entry features one T cell receptor (beta chain) sequence. Its antigen is undetermined. Analysis merged second doses at about 4 or about 12 weeks. This sample is drawn from a study of T cell responses to AZD1222 COVID-19 vaccine. Study findings and constraints: Per reports, nearly half of all spike-specific TCRs target regions that are unmutated in variants.

Some clones are missing from TCRdb's copy, which holds only in-frame ones; the method was immunoSEQ multiplex PCR. The data hold roughly 99,000 clones, with 80% to 95% observed a single time. The CDR3 is 15 amino acids. Trimming removed 5 bases from V and 5 bases from J, with 15 bases in between. The germline gives CDR1 SGHVS, CDR2 FQNEAQ. Specimen: peripheral blood, collected 28 days after the second AZD1222 dose. The clonotype originates from an adult who received the AZD1222 COVID-19 vaccine. The chain has TRBV7-8 and TRBJ1-4, with D maybe TRBD1 (6 bases). The CDR3 protein is CASSAATGYNEKLFF. CDR3 DNA: TGTGCCAGCAGCGCAGCGACAGGCTACAATGAAAAACTGTTTTTT.